This TCR beta chain was retrieved from a study of identical twins. TCRdb reprocessed the 5' RACE reads via MiXCR and lists one record per CDR3 protein. This sample has approximately 680,000 distinct CDR3 sequences, with less than 9% found just once. Findings and caveats of the study: Twin pairs had excess sharing that was weaker in beta out-of-frame sequences. Cross-sectional statistics underpinned the conclusions; the same donors were not followed.

Notes on this clonotype: Its matching antigen is unknown.

In germline, CDR1 is KGHSH, CDR2 LQKENI. The V end lost 3 bases, the J end lost 6 bases, and 9 bases lay between the germline ends. This CDR3 has 12 residues. This sample also appeared in a second study, on yellow fever vaccine responses in identical twins.

Sequencing was performed on PBMCs. This TCR was sampled from a woman aged 18-30 years in good health. This sequence joins TRBV18 and TRBJ2-7; no firm D call. CDR3 amino acids: CASSPSGFEQYF. The CDR3 DNA reads TGTGCCAGCTCACCCTCCGGTTTCGAGCAGTACTTC.